The 23 T cell receptor beta chains below all came from one sample that was sequenced in a study of metastatic and nonmetastatic thyroid tumors. All patients were untreated before thyroid surgery. With MiXCR, TCRdb reprocessed the PCR reads. Among 13,000 to 15,000 clones listed, more than 20% were seen once. Sequenced: tumor tissue. Receptors were obtained from a female donor with papillary thyroid cancer or a benign thyroid nodule (not recorded which). Some clones in this sample may be carry-over from other donors' samples.

The chain combines TRBV25-1 with TRBJ2-7; 10 positions match TRBD1. The V and J ends lost 1 base and 1 base, in that order; junction bases with no gene match: 7. This CDR3 is 17 amino acids long. Germline CDR1 MGHDK, CDR2 SYGVNS. The CDR3 spells CASSELVLGQGSYEQYF. The CDR3 bases are TGTGCCAGCAGTGAATTAGTGCTGGGACAGGGGTCCTACGAGCAGTACTTC.

In this sample, this clone is medium-sized. The rearrangement uses TRBV11-2 and TRBJ2-7, with TRBD2 matching over 13 bases. V shed 4 bases, J shed 5 bases, and the junction held 8 bases outside the gene matches. From germline, CDR1 is SGHAT and CDR2 FQNNGV. The CDR3 loop spans 16 amino acids. The CDR3 sequence: CASSSLGLAGVDEQYF. CDR3 DNA sequence: TGTGCCAGCAGCTCACTCGGACTAGCGGGAGTGGACGAGCAGTACTTC. Full variable domain (outside the CDR3, taken from reference TRBV11-2 and TRBJ2-7): EAGVAQSPRYKIIEKRQSVAFWCNPISGHATLYWYQQILGQGPKLLIQFQNNGVVDDSQLPKDRFSAERLKGVDSTLKIQPAKLEDSAVYLCASSSLGLAGVDEQYFGPGTRLTVT.

The chain is built from TRBV20-1 and TRBJ1-2, with D possibly being TRBD1 (6 bases). Germline assignment: CDR1 DFQATT and CDR2 SNEGSKA (reference sequence). Trimming took 5 bases from V and 2 from J, leaving 18 bases between them. The CDR3 runs 15 residues. CDR3 bases: TGCAGTGCTGGGGGGACAAAAGGATCAAACTATGGCTACACCTTC. Residues: CSAGGTKGSNYGYTF.

This clone showed up many times. This rearrangement joins TRBV28 to TRBJ2-1; 8 nucleotides agree with TRBD2. Trimming at V came to 3 bases and at J to 7 bases, leaving 8 bases not matched to a gene. Looked up from germline, CDR1 is MDHEN and CDR2 is SYDVKM. The CDR3 extends over 15 amino acids. The CDR3 DNA sequence: TGTGCCAGCAGTTTCGGAGCGGGAGCCGGGAATGAGCAGTTCTTC. Translating it yields CASSFGAGAGNEQFF.

Many counts were recorded for this clone. Compared with germline, one end of the junction differs, possibly owing to a read error. The chain combines TRBV7-2 with TRBJ2-3; TRBD2 matches 11 bases. CDR3 length equals 15 residues. Germline values: CDR1 SGHTA, CDR2 FQGNSA. The CDR3: CASSVAGGSGDTQYF. CDR3 DNA sequence: TGTGCCAGCAGCGTAGCGGGAGGGTCTGGAGATACGCAGTATTTT.

This chain connects TRBV6-2 or TRBV6-3 to TRBJ2-1, with 8 bases aligning to TRBD2. V gave up 1 base and J gave up 4 bases; unmatched junction bases: 6. This CDR3 has 16 amino acids. CDR1 is MNHEY, CDR2 SVGEGT, per germline. DNA for the CDR3: TGTGCCAGCAGTTACTTACCCAGCGGGAGATACAATGAGCAGTTCTTC. As protein: CASSYLPSGRYNEQFF.

This chain links TRBV6-4 with TRBJ2-2; tentative D call: TRBD1 (6 bases). Germline V lookup: CDR1 MRHNA, CDR2 SNTAGT. V lost 0 bases and J 4 bases, leaving 9 bases between the germline ends. The CDR3 is made up of 15 amino acids. For the CDR3, the DNA is TGTGCCAGCAGTGACTCGATGGACAGCACCGGGGAGCTGTTTTTT. Translation: CASSDSMDSTGELFF.

The chain uses TRBV12-3 or TRBV12-4 and TRBJ2-5, with 15 bases fitting TRBD2. J lost 10 bases, V lost 6 bases, and 6 bases had no gene match. This CDR3 has 14 amino acids. The chain's CDR3 is CASRRRTSGRVQYF. The CDR3 DNA reads TGTGCCAGCAGGCGTAGGACTAGCGGGAGGGTCCAGTACTTC.

By share, this clone counts as medium-sized (0.01 to 0.1%). Written as DNA, the CDR3 is TGTGCCAGCAGTTACTTCGCGGGAAACTACGAGCAGTACTTC. Amino acid sequence: CASSYFAGNYEQYF. V gene TRBV6-5 combines with J gene TRBJ2-7; weak D call: TRBD2 (6 bases). Trimming took 1 base from V and 3 from J, leaving 10 bases between them. The CDR3 totals 14 residues. Germline values: CDR1 MNHEY, CDR2 SVGAGI.

A word on this clone: A much larger clonotype is one base distant, so this may be a read error. V usage is TRBV2 and J usage is TRBJ2-3; 7 bases fit TRBD1. Germline CDR1 SNHLY, CDR2 FYNNEI. This CDR3 contains 15 residues. The CDR3 is CAISDQGVSTDTQYF. The CDR3 nucleotides read TGTGCCATCAGTGACCAGGGGGTTAGCACAGATACGCAGTATTTT.

This clone was picked up a small number of times. Relative to the germline gene, one junction end is altered; a read error may explain this. This chain uses TRBV28 with TRBJ2-7; no clear D gene. The CDR3 is 15 amino acids. CDR1 MDHEN and CDR2 SYDVKM come from the germline V gene. The CDR3 DNA reads as TGTGCCAGCAGTTTGTCGGTTAGTGGTGTCTACGATCAGTACTTC. Its protein is CASSLSVSGVYDQYF.

In its sample, this clone ranks as medium-sized. This rearrangement joins TRBV5-1 to TRBJ2-1; 10 bases map to TRBD2. V lost 7 bases, J lost 10 bases, and 8 bases stayed unmatched. CDR3 length: 13 amino acids. Germline V gene lookup returns CDR1 SGHRS and CDR2 YFSETQ. For the CDR3, the DNA is TGCGCCAGCCTCCCTAGCGGGAGCGGCGAGCAGTTCTTC. Its translation: CASLPSGSGEQFF. Based on the CDR3 plus reference TRBV5-1 and TRBJ2-1, the full variable domain is KAGVTQTPRYLIKTRGQQVTLSCSPISGHRSVSWYQQTPGQGLQFLFEYFSETQRNKGNFPGRFSGRQFSNSRSEMNVSTLELGDSALYLCASLPSGSGEQFFGPGTRLTVL.

This clone turned up a few times. The chain couples TRBV6-1 to TRBJ2-3, with 7 nucleotides matching TRBD2. The CDR3 sequence is 14 residues long. CDR1 and CDR2 from the germline V gene are MNHNS and SASEGT. J lost 3 bases, V lost 6 bases, and 6 bases had no gene match. CDR3 amino acids: CASRTSLGTDTQYF. CDR3 DNA sequence: TGTGCCAGCAGGACTAGCCTGGGGACAGATACGCAGTATTTT.

The V call is TRBV20-1, the J call TRBJ2-1, with D possibly TRBD2 on 6 matching bases. The germline CDR1 and CDR2 sequences are DFQATT and SNEGSKA (reference sequence). The CDR3 is 14 residues long. Trimming stripped 3 bases from V and 7 bases from J, with 16 bases between. The CDR3 DNA reads TGCAGTGCTAGTACGGGAGCCAGGCCTAATGAGCAGTTCTTC. Translation gives CSASTGARPNEQFF.

The genes are TRBV10-1 and TRBJ2-4; D is unclear. The CDR3 totals 14 residues. Trimming stripped 7 bases from V and 8 bases from J, with 18 bases between. Germline CDR1 reads WNHNN; CDR2 reads SYGVQD (reference sequence). Written as DNA, the CDR3 is TGCGCCAGCATCCCAACAGTGGCCGGGTACATTCAGTACTTC. Translated: CASIPTVAGYIQYF.

This clone was counted between two and nine times. With a much larger clone just one base away, this may be a read error. The rearrangement joins TRBV10-1 to TRBJ2-4; 7 bases line up with TRBD1. Germline values: CDR1 WNHNN, CDR2 SYGVQD (reference sequence). Trimming took 7 bases from V and 12 from J; bases not matched to a gene: 15. CDR3 length equals 14 residues. CDR3 DNA: TGCGCCAGCATCCCAACAGGGGCCGGGTACACTCAGTACTTC. Its protein is CASIPTGAGYTQYF.

This clone is labeled as medium-sized. This CDR3 is also generated by other DNA sequences in the sample. The V and J genes are TRBV28 and TRBJ1-2; D unresolved. CDR3 length: 14 amino acids. V shed 2 bases and J shed 4 bases, with 11 bases lying between them. The germline V gene has CDR1 MDHEN and CDR2 SYDVKM. CDR3 in DNA: TGTGCCAGCAGTTTAATTGGAGGGAGCTATGGCTACACCTTC. This codes for CASSLIGGSYGYTF.

The chain joins TRBV28 to TRBJ2-4; 10 nucleotides agree with TRBD1. CDR3 size: 16 residues. V shed 5 bases and J 1 base; nucleotides not matched to a gene: 5. The germline V gene has CDR1 MDHEN and CDR2 SYDVKM. The CDR3 is CASSLLGQGAKNIQYF. CDR3 DNA sequence: TGTGCCAGCAGTCTCCTGGGACAGGGGGCCAAAAACATTCAGTACTTC.

By sample share, this clone is medium-sized. This sequence joins TRBV2 and TRBJ2-1, with 12 nucleotides matching TRBD2. CDR3 length equals 15 residues. J gave up 8 bases and V 7 bases, and 9 bases lay outside the gene matches. CDR1 and CDR2 from the germline V gene are SNHLY and FYNNEI. CDR3 amino acids: CASILETSGSDEQFF. For the CDR3, the DNA is TGTGCCAGCATTTTAGAGACTAGCGGGAGTGATGAGCAGTTCTTC. Variable domain in full (rest from reference TRBV2 and TRBJ2-1): EPEVTQTPSHQVTQMGQEVILRCVPISNHLYFYWYRQILGQKVEFLVSFYNNEISEKSEIFDDQFSVERPDGSNFTLKIRSTKLEDSAMYFCASILETSGSDEQFFGPGTRLTVL.

This clone came up once. The chain links TRBV10-3 to TRBJ2-7, with TRBD1 matching 7 bases. Trimming removed 2 bases from V and 2 bases from J; junction bases left unmatched: 15. This CDR3 comprises 18 residues. The germline V gene encodes CDR1 ENHRY and CDR2 SYGVKD. CDR3: CAISEDRASRPTAYEQYF. CDR3 coding DNA: TGTGCCATCAGTGAGGACAGGGCATCTCGACCGACGGCCTACGAGCAGTACTTC.

Within the sample, this clone is medium-sized. The chain carries TRBV5-6 and TRBJ2-2; a weak D match, TRBD1 (5 bases). This CDR3 is 13 amino acids long. V lost 4 bases and J lost 6, with 10 bases in between. Germline-derived CDR1 and CDR2 are SGHDT and YYEEEE. CDR3 DNA: TGTGCCAGCAGCCAGGGTACGGCCGGGGAGCTGTTTTTT. Translating gives CASSQGTAGELFF.

The chain combines TRBV10-3 with TRBJ1-6; no clear D gene. The CDR3 runs to 13 residues. Trimming removed 6 bases from V and 0 bases from J, with 3 bases in between. Germline CDR1 reads ENHRY; CDR2 reads SYGVKD. Here the CDR3 reads CAISSSYNSPLHF. CDR3 in DNA: TGTGCCATCAGCAGCTCCTATAATTCACCCCTCCACTTT.

This clone has more than one count but fewer than ten. CDR3 nucleotide sequence: TGTGCCAGCAGTTTTAGGGGCACCGGGGAGCTGTTTTTT. Translation gives CASSFRGTGELFF. V usage is TRBV28 and J usage is TRBJ2-2; a possible D gene is TRBD1 (5 bases). V gave up 3 bases and J gave up 4 bases, with 6 bases separating them. This CDR3 comprises 13 residues. CDR1 MDHEN and CDR2 SYDVKM come from the germline V gene.